Frequency places the clone carrying this TCR beta chain as medium-sized. Its target is not known. A CD45RO-CCR7+CD27+CD95- phenotype identified naive CD8+ T cells. CDR1 is SGHAT, CDR2 FQNNGV, per germline. CDR3 length: 18 amino acids. These data come from a study of CXCR3-negative and CXCR3-positive naive CD8 T cells. The study, taken as a whole, reports: Post-cryopreservation CXCR3 expression was partly diminished, and the bulk of assays employed fresh PBMCs. Naive cells used TRBV-TRBJ genes in much the same way whether CXCR3-negative or CXCR3-positive; memory cells did not.

TRB cDNA libraries were made by UMI-labeled 5' RACE. No DNA is given; TCRdb re-called the 5' RACE reads and lists each CDR3 protein once. The listing records around 6,700 distinct CDR3 sequences. The material sequenced was naive CXCR3- CD8+ T cells from blood. As for subset: CD45RO-CCR7+CD27+CD95- naive CD8+ T cells lacking CXCR3 (TNR3-). The clonotype originates from a human donor in good health. Some clones in this sample may be carry-over from other donors' samples. The J gene is TRBJ2-7, the V gene TRBV11-2; TCRdb returns TRBD1, unconfirmable since there is no DNA. This CDR3 reads CASSSQSGAHRLLRVQYF.